This T cell receptor (beta chain) was documented in a study of PD-1 blockade in classical Hodgkin lymphoma. Noted time point: cycle 4 day 1 (C4D1), after five to seven weeks of nivolumab. All the patients suffered relapse after autologous stem cell transplantation, and brentuximab vedotin exposure differed. Best overall response was complete response, partial response or progressive disease in these relapsed/refractory classical Hodgkin lymphoma patients. Overall study results and limits: Significantly greater TCR diversity emerged by C4D1 in CD4+ cells but not CD8+ cells. Nivolumab initiation under 1 year post-ASCT meant exclusion. Prior to therapy, complete responders displayed diversity much like that of newly diagnosed patients.

CDR1 and CDR2 from the germline V gene are SEHNR and FQNEAQ (reference sequence). The CDR3 totals 17 residues. With 4 bases removed from V and 1 base from J, the gap between germline ends came to 14 bases. Sequencing was performed with immunoSEQ multiplex PCR; in TCRdb, only in-frame clones are kept and a portion is missing. The sample has 16,000 or so clones, about four fifths seen once. In its sample, this clone was seen a few times. Its cognate antigen is unknown. The sequencing here drew on peripheral blood mononuclear cells (PBMCs), taken before the fourth cycle of nivolumab. The chain links TRBV7-9 to TRBJ1-6, with a weak D call TRBD1 (5 bases). The clonotype was recovered from a human donor with classical Hodgkin lymphoma. The CDR3 here is CASSSGARGSYNSPLHF. CDR3 sequence (DNA): TGTGCCAGCAGCTCCGGGGCCCGAGGGTCCTATAATTCACCCCTCCACTTT. Drawing the rest from reference TRBV7-9 and TRBJ1-6, the complete variable domain is DTGVSQNPRHKITKRGQNVTFRCDPISEHNRLYWYRQTLGQGPEFLTYFQNEAQLEKSRLLSDRFSAERPKGSFSTLEIQRTEQGDSAMYLCASSSGARGSYNSPLHFGNGTRLTVT.